Each of the 31 T cell receptor beta chains below was sequenced from the same sample in a study of T cell repertoires in cytomegalovirus infection. TCRdb called the reads again in MiXCR, with one record for every CDR3 protein. The profile shows 150,000 to 200,000 distinct CDR3 sequences, about an eighth of them singletons. The sequenced material came from PBMCs. These receptors all stem from a human donor in good health (CMV status not recorded). Some clones in this sample may be carry-over from other donors' samples.

The chain recombines TRBV7-8 with TRBJ2-2, with D possibly called TRBD1 or TRBD2 (5 bases each). V lost 5 bases and J 3 bases, leaving 16 bases between the germline ends. The CDR3 sequence is 16 residues long. In germline, CDR1 is SGHVS, CDR2 FQNEAQ. The CDR3 DNA is TGTGCCAGCAGCCTATACAGCGAGGGGTACACCGGGGAGCTGTTTTTT. Translated, it gives CASSLYSEGYTGELFF.

At least ten counts were recorded for this clonotype. The J gene is TRBJ2-7, the V gene TRBV7-2; the match to TRBD2 covers 9 bases. Germline loops: CDR1 SGHTA, CDR2 FQGNSA. This CDR3 has 19 amino acids. Trimming at V came to 3 bases and at J to 0 bases, leaving 15 bases not matched to a gene. CDR3: CASSFPNSGSSSSSYEQYF. CDR3 bases: TGTGCCAGCAGCTTCCCCAATAGCGGGAGCTCCTCTAGCTCCTACGAGCAGTACTTC.

This clonotype was picked up many times. The V call is TRBV7-2, the J call TRBJ1-1; no clear D. V gave up 2 bases and J gave up 3 bases, with 13 bases separating them. The CDR3 length is 15 residues. Germline CDR1 and CDR2: SGHTA and FQGNSA. CDR3 coding DNA: TGTGCCAGCAGCTTAAATAGCGGTTCGCACACTGAAGCTTTCTTT. It encodes CASSLNSGSHTEAFF.

The chain has TRBV5-5 and TRBJ2-5; D gene uncertain. Germline CDR1 SGHKS, CDR2 YYEKEE (reference sequence). The length of the CDR3 is 13 residues. With 5 bases removed from V and 5 bases from J, the gap between germline ends came to 13 bases. CDR3 coding DNA: TGTGCCAGCAGTCTCCCCATTTCGGAGACCCAGTACTTC. Protein sequence: CASSLPISETQYF.

This clonotype was counted between two and nine times. The gene calls are TRBV20-1 and TRBJ1-1; 9 bases fit TRBD1. Germline values: CDR1 DFQATT, CDR2 SNEGSKA (reference sequence). CDR3 size: 14 residues. Germline trimming cut 0 bases from V and 4 bases from J; bases unmatched to any gene: 3. CDR3 DNA: TGCAGTGCTAGAGATTACAGGGGGCCCACTGAAGCTTTCTTT. It is translated as CSARDYRGPTEAFF.

For this clonotype: The junction differs from germline at one of its ends, possibly a read error. The V gene is TRBV10-3, the J gene TRBJ1-5, with D uncertain. Per germline, CDR1 ENHRY and CDR2 SYGVKD. The length of the CDR3 is 14 residues. CDR3 in DNA: TGTGCCATCGGCGCGGGATATAGCAATCAGCCCCAGCGTTTT. Translating it yields CAIGAGYSNQPQRF.

The chain employs TRBV7-9 and TRBJ1-6; D is unresolved. Trimming removed 0 bases at V and 9 bases at J, with 27 bases between. Germline loops: CDR1 SEHNR, CDR2 FQNEAQ (reference sequence). The CDR3 has 20 amino acids. Here the CDR3 reads CASSLAVTRRASSGSSPLHF. The CDR3 DNA sequence: TGTGCCAGCAGCTTAGCAGTCACGAGAAGGGCCTCGTCTGGAAGTTCACCCCTCCACTTT. Variable domain in full (rest from reference TRBV7-9 and TRBJ1-6): DTGVSQNPRHKITKRGQNVTFRCDPISEHNRLYWYRQTLGQGPEFLTYFQNEAQLEKSRLLSDRFSAERPKGSFSTLEIQRTEQGDSAMYLCASSLAVTRRASSGSSPLHFGNGTRLTVT.

V gene TRBV28 combines with J gene TRBJ2-5; the D gene is possibly TRBD1 (6 bases). The V end was cut by 6 bases, the J end by 0 bases, with 11 bases between. The CDR3 contains 14 residues. Per the germline V gene, CDR1 is MDHEN and CDR2 is SYDVKM. DNA of the CDR3: TGTGCCAGCAGCTCCGACAGGTACCAAGAGACCCAGTACTTC. Translating gives CASSSDRYQETQYF.

This clonotype was found a few times. The chain joins TRBV5-1 to TRBJ2-1, with TRBD1 matching over 8 bases. CDR1 and CDR2 (germline): SGHRS, YFSETQ. CDR3 size: 15 residues. The V and J ends lost 4 bases and 8 bases, in that order; junction bases with no gene match: 11. CDR3: CASSRGQGWVDEQFF. As DNA, the CDR3 is TGCGCCAGCAGCCGTGGACAGGGATGGGTAGATGAGCAGTTCTTC.

This clonotype was counted many times. This chain's CDR3 is CASSLTRGRTNTGELFF. CDR3 nucleotides: TGTGCCAGCAGCTTAACCCGGGGCAGAACCAACACCGGGGAGCTGTTTTTT. V is TRBV7-3 and J is TRBJ2-2, with D perhaps given as TRBD1 or TRBD2 (5 bases each). Trimming left V 0 bases short and J 2 bases short, with 13 bases between. The CDR3 sequence is 17 residues long. CDR1 and CDR2 from the germline V gene are SGHTA and FQGTGA.

This clonotype has just a few counts. The J gene is TRBJ2-2, the V gene TRBV7-6; 7 positions match TRBD1. In germline, CDR1 is SGHVS, CDR2 FNYEAQ. Germline trimming cut 2 bases from V and 1 base from J; bases unmatched to any gene: 7. The CDR3 totals 17 residues. DNA of the CDR3: TGTGCCAGCAGCTTAACCGCGAGACAGGGGAACACCGGGGAGCTGTTTTTT. Translation: CASSLTARQGNTGELFF.

This clonotype came up many times. The chain has TRBV6-1 and TRBJ2-5; perhaps D is TRBD1 or TRBD2 (6 bases each). The CDR3 has 14 amino acids. Germline V CDR1 and CDR2: MNHNS, SASEGT. Trimming removed 7 bases from V and 4 bases from J, with 16 bases in between. CDR3 amino acids: CASTPPGGRETQYF. CDR3 DNA: TGTGCCAGCACCCCCCCCGGGGGCCGAGAGACCCAGTACTTC.

V is TRBV20-1 and J is TRBJ1-5; a possible D gene is TRBD1 (6 bases). This CDR3 has 14 amino acids. V was pared by 2 bases and J by 3 bases, with 11 bases between. Looked up from germline, CDR1 is DFQATT and CDR2 is SNEGSKA (reference sequence). CDR3 in amino acids: CSARSGGINQPQHF. The CDR3, as DNA: TGCAGTGCTAGATCGGGGGGCATCAATCAGCCCCAGCATTTT.

The chain combines TRBV28 with TRBJ1-4; possible D gene TRBD1, 5 bases. The V and J ends lost 7 bases and 0 bases respectively, with 9 bases between them. CDR1 and CDR2 (germline): MDHEN, SYDVKM. The CDR3 loop spans 14 amino acids. The CDR3 nucleotides read TGTGCCAGCATGCCGGGGGCAACTAATGAAAAACTGTTTTTT. It codes for CASMPGATNEKLFF.

The chain couples TRBV6-6 to TRBJ1-1, with 10 bases that match TRBD1. CDR1 and CDR2 from the germline V gene are MNHNY and SVGAGI (reference sequence). This CDR3 comprises 16 residues. V trimming: 2 bases; J trimming: 3 bases; junction bases outside the gene matches: 6. DNA of the CDR3: TGTGCCAGCAGTTACCGCAGGGGGACAGGGGACACTGAAGCTTTCTTT. Translated, it gives CASSYRRGTGDTEAFF.

This clonotype was observed at least ten times. The V call is TRBV7-8, the J call TRBJ2-3; D is undetermined. V was pared by 5 bases and J by 5 bases, with 14 bases between. The CDR3 spans 14 residues. CDR1 and CDR2 from the germline V gene are SGHVS and FQNEAQ. This CDR3 reads CASSKPLKEDTQYF. In DNA form, the CDR3 reads TGTGCCAGCAGCAAGCCTCTAAAAGAAGATACGCAGTATTTT.

At least ten counts were recorded for this clonotype. The chain combines TRBV10-3 with TRBJ2-3; no clear D. The CDR3 contains 16 residues. V lost 4 bases and J lost 0, with 14 bases in between. From germline, CDR1 is ENHRY and CDR2 SYGVKD. This CDR3 is CAISVEDTASTDTQYF. The CDR3 DNA sequence: TGTGCCATCAGTGTCGAGGATACGGCTAGCACAGATACGCAGTATTTT.

This clonotype was recorded a few times. V and J are TRBV6-2 or TRBV6-3 and TRBJ1-5; a weak D match, TRBD1 (5 bases). This CDR3 contains 15 residues. Looked up from germline, CDR1 is MNHEY and CDR2 is SVGEGT. V was shortened by 5 bases and J by 4 bases, with 15 bases between the two germline ends. CDR3 coding DNA: TGTGCCAGCAGTCCTTCAAGGGGTTGGAATCAGCCCCAGCATTTT. Protein product: CASSPSRGWNQPQHF.

This clonotype came up a few times. The J gene is TRBJ2-5, the V gene TRBV6-2 or TRBV6-3; D gene unclear. Germline lookup yields CDR1 MNHEY and CDR2 SVGEGT. The V and J ends lost 7 bases and 5 bases respectively, with 20 bases between them. This CDR3 contains 15 residues. The CDR3, as DNA: TGTGCCAGCACCCAACCCCGGGCGAGTTGGGAGACCCAGTACTTC. It is translated as CASTQPRASWETQYF.

This clonotype appeared many times. The rearrangement joins TRBV14 to TRBJ1-1; 7 nucleotides agree with TRBD1. CDR1 and CDR2 (germline): SGHDN, FVKESK. V dropped 4 bases and J dropped 0; count of bases not matched to a gene: 8. The CDR3 is 16 amino acids. CDR3 in amino acids: CASSPLTGLLNTEAFF. The CDR3 DNA is TGTGCCAGCAGCCCACTGACAGGGCTCCTGAACACTGAAGCTTTCTTT.

This clonotype was recorded at least ten times. The chain joins TRBV6-2 or TRBV6-3 to TRBJ2-1; tentatively, D is TRBD1 (5 bases). The CDR3 length is 14 residues. Trimming shortened V by 2 bases and J by 4 bases, and 9 bases separated the two germline ends. The germline V gene encodes CDR1 MNHEY and CDR2 SVGEGT. Here the CDR3 reads CASSYLGAYNEQFF. The CDR3 coding sequence is TGTGCCAGCAGTTACCTTGGGGCGTACAATGAGCAGTTCTTC.

The table lists this clonotype with many counts. This rearrangement joins TRBV6-1 to TRBJ2-1, with unresolved D. V lost 8 bases and J lost 3, with 14 bases in between. The CDR3 totals 14 residues. The V gene's germline CDR1 is MNHNS and CDR2 SASEGT. CDR3 nucleotide sequence: TGTGCCAGCCAGTTGGTGGAATACTACAATGAGCAGTTCTTC. The encoded protein is CASQLVEYYNEQFF.

Ten or more counts support this clonotype. The chain recombines TRBV7-9 with TRBJ1-6; D is perhaps TRBD1 (5 bases). CDR1 SEHNR and CDR2 FQNEAQ come from the germline V gene (reference sequence). Trimming cost V 8 bases and J 7 bases, with 9 bases left between them. The CDR3 contains 12 residues. For the CDR3, the DNA is TGTGCCAGCGGTCAGGGAAATTCACCCCTCCACTTT. The encoded protein is CASGQGNSPLHF.

The chain links TRBV10-3 to TRBJ2-3; 11 bases fit TRBD2. Germline lookup yields CDR1 ENHRY and CDR2 SYGVKD. V lost 5 bases to trimming and J lost 3 bases; unmatched junction nucleotides: 13. This CDR3 comprises 18 residues. CDR3 residues: CAISIHKSSGGATDTQYF. CDR3 coding DNA: TGTGCCATCAGTATTCATAAAAGTAGCGGGGGGGCTACAGATACGCAGTATTTT.

The table lists this clonotype with many counts. CDR3 region: CASSSGGKKDEQFF. The CDR3, as DNA: TGTGCCAGCAGCTCCGGGGGGAAGAAGGATGAGCAGTTCTTC. The genes are TRBV7-7 and TRBJ2-1; 7 bases are shared with TRBD2. The V gene end was trimmed by 4 bases and the J gene end by 8 bases; junction bases not matched to a gene: 8. Germline V gene lookup returns CDR1 SSHAT and CDR2 FNYEAQ (reference sequence). The length of the CDR3 is 14 residues.

This clonotype turned up a few times. The V call is TRBV19, the J call TRBJ2-1; TRBD1 or TRBD2 may be the D gene (6 bases each). V lost 0 bases and J 7 bases, leaving 16 bases between the germline ends. Germline CDR1 LNHDA, CDR2 SQIVND (reference sequence). The CDR3 runs to 16 residues. The CDR3, as DNA: TGTGCCAGTAGTATAGAAACCCGGGGGCCGAAGAATGAGCAGTTCTTC. Its protein product is CASSIETRGPKNEQFF.

Many counts were recorded for this clonotype. This sequence joins TRBV7-2 and TRBJ2-7; D is ambiguous. Trimming took off 1 base at V and 0 bases at J, with 16 bases between the two ends. The germline gives CDR1 SGHTA, CDR2 FQGNSA. The CDR3 is 17 residues long. CDR3 amino acids: CASSLVPTRESSYEQYF. Here the CDR3 DNA reads TGTGCCAGCAGCTTAGTGCCCACAAGGGAAAGCTCCTACGAGCAGTACTTC.

This clonotype was observed a few times. The chain carries TRBV29-1 and TRBJ1-1, with 8 bases fitting TRBD1. Germline CDR1 is SQVTM and CDR2 is ANQGSEA. V was pared by 3 bases and J by 2 bases, with 5 bases of the junction left unmatched. This CDR3 has 14 amino acids. The CDR3: CSVELGTGNTEAFF. CDR3 sequence (DNA): TGCAGCGTTGAGTTGGGGACAGGCAACACTGAAGCTTTCTTT.

The sample holds many counts of this clonotype. The J gene is TRBJ1-6, the V gene TRBV6-1, with 7 bases fitting TRBD1. CDR3 length: 16 amino acids. Losses at the gene ends were 7 bases for V and 0 bases for J; bases not matched to a gene: 6. Germline assignment: CDR1 MNHNS and CDR2 SASEGT. This CDR3 reads CASTDRVSSYNSPLHF. For the CDR3, the DNA is TGTGCCAGCACCGACAGGGTTAGCTCCTATAATTCACCCCTCCACTTT.

This clonotype was found a few times. The chain has TRBV27 and TRBJ2-2; 8 bases align to TRBD2. The length of the CDR3 is 17 residues. V was clipped by 3 bases and J by 1 base; unmatched bases: 7. Germline values: CDR1 MNHEY, CDR2 SMNVEV (reference sequence). CDR3 loop: CASSFRGGLKNTGELFF. The DNA of the CDR3 is TGTGCCAGCAGTTTCCGGGGGGGGCTCAAGAACACCGGGGAGCTGTTTTTT.

This clonotype appeared a few times. The chain couples TRBV5-4 to TRBJ2-3; 11 nucleotides agree with TRBD2. Trimming took 4 bases from V and 6 from J; bases not matched to a gene: 13. This CDR3 has 17 residues. The germline CDR1 and CDR2 sequences are SGHNT and YYREEE (reference sequence). CDR3 residues: CASSVGGTSGPADTQYF. In nucleotides, the CDR3 is TGTGCCAGCAGCGTAGGGGGGACTAGCGGCCCCGCGGATACGCAGTATTTT.